The entry below describes one TCR beta chain. Its antigen is still unknown. A read error may account for a junction end that differs from germline. The entry originates in a study of metastatic and nonmetastatic thyroid tumors. Overall study context: From malignant and benign thyroid patients, repertoires in blood and in tumor or nodule tissue were compared.

Ahead of thyroid surgery, no patient had received treatment of any kind. Broader study findings: Significantly greater TCR beta diversity was reportedly found in malignant thyroid tumors than in benign nodules (in blood and tumor).

In the source study's methods: Clinicopathological groups differed in CDR3, with these differences serving to build a distant-metastasis classifier for papillary thyroid cancer. TCRdb re-analyzed the PCR reads through MiXCR. TCRdb's processing, not the authors', yielded these V and J calls. The repertoire holds 39,000 or so clones, around half seen once, with 24% in the top ten. The TCR originated in a male donor with papillary thyroid cancer or a benign thyroid nodule (not recorded which). Some clones in this sample may be carry-over from other donors' samples. The sample was tumor tissue.

CDR3: CASHQLGGNERYF. The CDR3 coding sequence is TGTGCCAGCCATCAGCTCGGCGGGAACGAGCGGTACTTC. The genes are TRBV11-2 and TRBJ2-7; D might be TRBD2 (6 bases). The CDR3 totals 13 residues. Per the germline V gene, CDR1 is SGHAT and CDR2 is FQNNGV.